The entry below describes one T cell receptor (beta chain). Per germline, CDR1 SGHNT and CDR2 YENEEA. The CDR3 extends over 14 amino acids. V dropped 3 bases and J dropped 4; count of bases not matched to a gene: 1. Original processing notes: From reference gene primer amplification, estimates of nucleated cell counts were derived. Data came from immunoSEQ multiplex PCR; TCRdb stores just in-frame clones and leaves some out. The D gene and trimming were derived from the DNA, and the V and J assignments and clone size from that table. The sample carries under 110,000 clones, roughly nine tenths recorded once. The data originate from a study of blood T cell repertoires in COVID-19. For the study at large: From the United States, Italy and Spain came samples of acute and convalescent COVID-19. PBMCs, B-cell-depleted T cells, or T cells were the source of the cDNA or gDNA that made up the material.

The chain recombines TRBV11-3 with TRBJ2-1, with TRBD2 matching over 9 bases. The sequenced sample consisted of peripheral blood. This receptor was identified in a man aged 50 to 59 with acute or convalescent COVID-19. The CDR3, as DNA: TGTGCCAGCAGCTTGGGACTAGCTTACAATGAGCAGTTCTTC. Amino acid sequence: CASSLGLAYNEQFF.